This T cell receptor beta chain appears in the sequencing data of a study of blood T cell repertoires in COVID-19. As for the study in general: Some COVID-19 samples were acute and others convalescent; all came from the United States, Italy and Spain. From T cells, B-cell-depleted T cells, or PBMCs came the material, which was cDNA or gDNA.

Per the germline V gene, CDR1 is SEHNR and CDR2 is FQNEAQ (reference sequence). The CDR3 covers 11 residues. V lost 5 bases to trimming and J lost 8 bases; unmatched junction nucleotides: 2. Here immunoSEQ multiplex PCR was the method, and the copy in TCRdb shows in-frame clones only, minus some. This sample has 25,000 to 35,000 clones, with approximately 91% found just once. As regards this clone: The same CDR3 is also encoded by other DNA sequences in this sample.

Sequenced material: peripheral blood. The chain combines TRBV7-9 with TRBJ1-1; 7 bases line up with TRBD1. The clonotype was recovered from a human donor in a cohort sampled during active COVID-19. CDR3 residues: CASSGDSEAFF. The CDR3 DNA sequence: TGTGCCAGCAGCGGGGACAGCGAAGCTTTCTTT.